The TCR beta chain described here comes from a study of response to subunit inactivated influenza vaccine. TCRdb redid the calling of the RT-PCR reads with MiXCR, one entry per CDR3 protein. Of 290,000 or so distinct CDR3 sequences in the sample, approximately 23% were seen once. Trimming left V 3 bases short and J 4 bases short, with 9 bases between. The germline CDR1 and CDR2 sequences are SGHTA and FQGNSA. This CDR3 contains 13 residues. The TCR was taken from a man between 50 and 75 years old who received an inactivated influenza vaccine. The material sequenced was PBMCs from blood, taken 21 months after vaccination. The chain has TRBV7-2 and TRBJ1-1; D perhaps matches TRBD1 (6 bases). The CDR3 is CASSFDRSTEAFF. The CDR3 nucleotides read TGTGCCAGCAGCTTCGACAGGTCCACTGAAGCTTTCTTT. The full variable domain, in which reference TRBV7-2 and TRBJ1-1 provide the parts outside the CDR3, is GAGVSQSPSNKVTEKGKDVELRCDPISGHTALYWYRQSLGQGLEFLIYFQGNSAPDKSGLPSDRFSAERTGGSVSTLTIQRTQQEDSAVYLCASSFDRSTEAFFGQGTRLTVV.